The rows below give T cell receptor beta chains drawn from one sample of a study of T cell changes during pregnancy in multiple sclerosis. Generated by immunoSEQ multiplex PCR, the TCRdb table keeps only in-frame clones and is missing some. The top ten hold approximately 1.6% of the sample, which has more than 80,000 clones, approximately 90% seen once. The sequencing used peripheral blood, collected after pregnancy. The receptors come from a female donor with multiple sclerosis, enrolled in a pregnancy study. Both conserved end residues are part of each CDR3. Each record gives: D gene, clone size, J gene, V gene, CDR3 protein, CDR3 DNA. The D gene is left open where the match is weak. Clone size is stated in some rows and not others, as once, few, many or a class when expanded.

d_gene: TRBD1; abundance: -; j_gene: TRBJ2-1; v_gene: TRBV6-4; CDR3aa: CATQGTGKSYNEQFF; CDR3nt: TGTGCCACCCAGGGGACAGGGAAATCCTACAATGAGCAGTTCTTC
d_gene: -; abundance: once; j_gene: TRBJ1-5; v_gene: TRBV6-5; CDR3aa: CASSYSHRAQPQHF; CDR3nt: TGTGCCAGCAGTTACTCGCACAGGGCTCAGCCCCAGCATTTT
d_gene: -; abundance: -; j_gene: TRBJ2-5; v_gene: TRBV9; CDR3aa: CASSVDFQETQYF; CDR3nt: TGTGCCAGCAGCGTAGACTTTCAAGAGACCCAGTACTTC
d_gene: -; abundance: -; j_gene: TRBJ2-4; v_gene: TRBV19; CDR3aa: CASSTGTGNVDIQYF; CDR3nt: TGTGCCAGTAGTACGGGCACAGGGAACGTGGACATTCAGTACTTC
d_gene: -; abundance: once; j_gene: TRBJ1-1; v_gene: TRBV21-1; CDR3aa: CASSKPSRPAFF; CDR3nt: TGTGCCAGCAGCAAACCGTCCCGTCCGGCTTTCTTT
d_gene: TRBD1; abundance: -; j_gene: TRBJ2-5; v_gene: TRBV5-8; CDR3aa: CASSLGDRGSPETQYF; CDR3nt: TGTGCCAGCAGCTTGGGGGACAGGGGTTCTCCTGAGACCCAGTACTTC
d_gene: -; abundance: -; j_gene: TRBJ2-7; v_gene: TRBV6-1; CDR3aa: CASISSYEQYF; CDR3nt: TGTGCCAGCATTTCGTCCTACGAGCAGTACTTC
d_gene: TRBD2; abundance: -; j_gene: TRBJ2-1; v_gene: TRBV7-3; CDR3aa: CASSPSGGANEQFF; CDR3nt: TGTGCCAGCAGCCCTAGCGGGGGGGCGAATGAGCAGTTCTTC
d_gene: -; abundance: -; j_gene: TRBJ1-1; v_gene: TRBV27; CDR3aa: CASSLGSGDTEAFF; CDR3nt: TGTGCCAGCAGCTTAGGGAGTGGGGACACTGAAGCTTTCTTT
d_gene: -; abundance: -; j_gene: TRBJ1-1; v_gene: TRBV30; CDR3aa: CAWTRGNTEAFF; CDR3nt: TGTGCCTGGACCCGGGGGAACACTGAAGCTTTCTTT
d_gene: TRBD1; abundance: -; j_gene: TRBJ1-2; v_gene: TRBV4-1; CDR3aa: CASSPGTGDGYTF; CDR3nt: TGCGCCAGCAGCCCCGGGACAGGGGATGGCTACACCTTC